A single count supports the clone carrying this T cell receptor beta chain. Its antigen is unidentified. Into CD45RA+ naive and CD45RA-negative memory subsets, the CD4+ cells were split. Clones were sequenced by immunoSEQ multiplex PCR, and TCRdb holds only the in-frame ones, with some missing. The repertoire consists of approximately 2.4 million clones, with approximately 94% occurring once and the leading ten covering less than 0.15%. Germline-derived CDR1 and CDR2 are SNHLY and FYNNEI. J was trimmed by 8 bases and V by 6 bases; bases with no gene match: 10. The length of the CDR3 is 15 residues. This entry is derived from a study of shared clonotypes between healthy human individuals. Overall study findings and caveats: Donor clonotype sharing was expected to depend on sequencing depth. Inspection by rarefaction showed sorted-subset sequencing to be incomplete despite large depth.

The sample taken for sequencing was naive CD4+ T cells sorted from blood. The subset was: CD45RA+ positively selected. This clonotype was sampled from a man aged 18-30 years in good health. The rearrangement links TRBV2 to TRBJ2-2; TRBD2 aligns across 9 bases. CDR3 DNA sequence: TGTGCCAGCAGGCCGGCGGGAGGGCCTAATGGGGAGCTGTTTTTT. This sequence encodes CASRPAGGPNGELFF.